This TCR beta chain derives from a study of tumor and adjacent non-tumor tissue in lung cancer. Study-level information: There were 11 to 12 adenocarcinoma, a couple of squamous cell carcinoma and 1 small cell lung cancer cases. On average, productive TCRbeta reads reached roughly 4 million per sample.

The library came from three nested PCR rounds adapted from ARM-PCR protocols. MiXCR was run by TCRdb on the multiplex PCR reads, yielding one entry per CDR3 protein. The sample lists 70,000 to 90,000 distinct CDR3 sequences; roughly 80% were seen once. Points on this clonotype: Its specificity is unknown. The germline gene is not matched at one end of the junction; a read error may be the cause.

CDR3 length equals 20 residues. Germline values: CDR1 DFQATT, CDR2 SNEGSKA (reference sequence). General observations from the study: Significantly higher TCR diversity was found in tumor than normal lung.

No cell sorting was done before RNA was extracted from the tissue. Donors were chemotherapy-naive, newly diagnosed lung cancer surgical patients in China, August–late 2014. This clonotype was obtained from a woman in her forties or fifties with non-small cell lung cancer. Sequencing used lung tumor tissue. J is TRBJ2-1 and V is TRBV20-1; D uncertain. The chain's CDR3 is CSARDNSGLVALTYYNEQFF. DNA of the CDR3: TGCAGTGCTAGAGATAACTCCGGGTTGGTGGCATTAACCTACTACAATGAACAGTTCTTC.